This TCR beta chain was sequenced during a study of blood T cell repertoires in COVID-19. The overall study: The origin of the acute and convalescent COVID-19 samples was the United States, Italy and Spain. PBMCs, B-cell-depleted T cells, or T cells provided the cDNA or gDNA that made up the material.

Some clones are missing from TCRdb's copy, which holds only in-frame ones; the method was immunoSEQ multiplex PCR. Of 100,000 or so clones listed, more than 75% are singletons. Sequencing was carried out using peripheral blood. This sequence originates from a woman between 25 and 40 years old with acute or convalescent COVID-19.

The CDR3 DNA reads as TGTGCCATCGCCAGGTATAACGAGCAGTACTTC. Amino acids: CAIARYNEQYF. The chain carries TRBV12-3 or TRBV12-4 and TRBJ2-7, with D uncertain. Trimming removed 10 bases from V and 5 bases from J, with 12 bases in between. This CDR3 contains 11 residues.